This T cell receptor beta chain stems from a study of cytomegalovirus exposure and HLA in healthy donors. Findings of the study overall: Across donors, presence/absence analyses took sequencing depth to be roughly uniform. TCR beta chains numbering 150 to 200 were designated cytomegalovirus-associated.

The germline V gene encodes CDR1 SGHAT and CDR2 FQNNGV. CDR3 size: 13 residues. Amplification used 60 Vbeta primers and 13 Jbeta primers. The data were produced by immunoSEQ multiplex PCR, yet TCRdb's version contains in-frame clones alone and is incomplete. The sample contains roughly 89,000 clones, 80% of which appear only once. Healthy bone marrow donors made up the donor group. As to this clone: Antigen: not known. A read error may produce the germline difference seen at one junction end.

The rearrangement links TRBV11-2 to TRBJ1-2, with a tentative D call TRBD1 (6 bases). The source of this sequence is a man younger than 35 in good health and CMV-seronegative. Material: PBMCs. Written as DNA, the CDR3 is TGTGCCAGCAGTTTAGGGGACACCTATGGCTACACCTTC. It is translated as CASSLGDTYGYTF.